This T cell receptor (beta chain) originates from a study of technical replicates of blood from a handful of donors. The J segment lost 4 bases and the V segment lost 4 bases, leaving 10 bases of the junction unmatched. Per the germline V gene, CDR1 is SGHRS and CDR2 is YFSETQ. The CDR3 sequence is 16 residues long. Assay: immunoSEQ multiplex PCR; the TCRdb copy retains only in-frame clones and omits some. This sample has approximately 90,000 clones; nearly 97% occur once, and the top ten carry about 0.26%. The sequence was obtained from a human donor in good health. Source material: T cells isolated from PBMCs. The chain links TRBV5-1 to TRBJ2-2; 7 bases fit TRBD1. CDR3 nucleotide sequence: TGCGCCAGCAGCCTAGAGGGGGCGGCGGTCACCGGGGAGCTGTTTTTT. The encoded protein is CASSLEGAAVTGELFF.